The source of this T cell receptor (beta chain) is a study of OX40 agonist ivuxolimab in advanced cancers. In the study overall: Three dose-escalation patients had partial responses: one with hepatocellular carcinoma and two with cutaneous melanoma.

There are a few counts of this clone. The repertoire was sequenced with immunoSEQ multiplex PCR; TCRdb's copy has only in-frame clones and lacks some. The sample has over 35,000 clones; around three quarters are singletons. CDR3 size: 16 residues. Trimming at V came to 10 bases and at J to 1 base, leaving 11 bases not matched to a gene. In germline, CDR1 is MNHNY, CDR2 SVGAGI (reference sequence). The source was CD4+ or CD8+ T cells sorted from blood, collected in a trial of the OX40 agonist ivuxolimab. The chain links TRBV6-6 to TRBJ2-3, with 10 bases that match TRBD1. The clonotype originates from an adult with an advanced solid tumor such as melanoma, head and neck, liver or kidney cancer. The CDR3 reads CATRDRGSSGTDTQYF. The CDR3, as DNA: TGTGCCACCCGGGACAGGGGCTCCTCTGGCACAGATACGCAGTATTTT.